A selection of T cell receptor beta chains follows, all from one sample in a study of cytotoxic CD8 clonotypes in ibrutinib-treated CLL. Assay used: immunoSEQ multiplex PCR; TCRdb lists only in-frame clones, some missing. The sample shows tens of thousands of clones, roughly 49% of them seen only once. The sequenced sample was PBMCs, obtained before ibrutinib treatment. All receptors derive from a human donor with chronic lymphocytic leukemia. CDR3s include the opening cysteine and the closing phenylalanine or tryptophan. A D gene is named only where the DNA matches it firmly. A row's size may be missing; if present it is once, few, many or a size class.

size	V	J	D	CDR3	DNA
-	TRBV7-2	TRBJ2-5	-	CASSFYSQETQYF	TGTGCCAGCAGCTTTTACAGCCAAGAGACCCAGTACTTC
-	TRBV2	TRBJ2-5	-	CASTGDQETQYF	TGTGCCAGCACCGGAGACCAAGAGACCCAGTACTTC
once	TRBV5-6	TRBJ2-7	TRBD1	CASSFRGIDEQYF	TGTGCCAGCAGCTTCAGGGGGATCGACGAGCAGTACTTC
few	TRBV18	TRBJ2-7	-	CASSPRDNSYEQYF	TGTGCCAGCTCACCACGGGACAACTCCTACGAGCAGTACTTC
-	TRBV21-1	TRBJ2-1	-	CASSKPHSPGQKQFF	TGTGCCAGCAGCAAACCACACTCACCGGGACAAAAGCAGTTCTTC
-	TRBV5-1	TRBJ1-2	-	CASSLATGHLDGYTF	TGCGCCAGCAGCTTGGCGACGGGGCATCTGGACGGCTACACCTTC
-	TRBV2	TRBJ1-5	-	CASSAGGGGRQPQHF	TGTGCCAGCAGTGCGGGCGGGGGAGGTCGTCAGCCCCAGCATTTT
few	TRBV7-8	TRBJ1-6	TRBD1	CASSFRRGPPSSPLHF	TGTGCCAGCAGCTTCCGTAGGGGGCCCCCCTCTTCACCCCTCCACTTT
-	TRBV7-2	TRBJ1-5	-	CASSYTGLSNQPQHF	TGTGCCAGCAGTTACACAGGGCTTAGCAATCAGCCCCAGCATTTT
-	TRBV12-5	TRBJ2-5	-	CASGSGPQETQYF	TGTGCTAGTGGGAGCGGGCCCCAAGAGACCCAGTACTTC
few	TRBV7-9	TRBJ1-6	-	CASSPDHNSPLHF	TGTGCCAGCAGCCCTGATCATAATTCACCCCTCCACTTT
-	TRBV30	TRBJ2-7	TRBD2	CAWSVPGEGVYEQYF	TGTGCCTGGAGTGTCCCTGGGGAGGGAGTCTACGAGCAGTACTTC
few	TRBV6-5	TRBJ1-6	-	CASSYAGTNSPLHF	TGTGCCAGCAGTTACGCAGGGACGAATTCACCCCTCCACTTT
-	TRBV27	TRBJ1-2	-	CASSLSSGSGATNYGYTF	TGTGCCAGCAGTTTATCTTCGGGGTCGGGGGCAACTAACTATGGCTACACCTTC
once	TRBV11-1	TRBJ2-7	-	CASSLGTGPYEQYF	TGTGCCAGCAGCTTGGGGACGGGGCCCTACGAGCAGTACTTC
-	TRBV5-1	TRBJ1-1	TRBD1	CASSQFGTGEVTEAFF	TGCGCCAGCAGCCAATTTGGGACAGGGGAGGTCACTGAAGCTTTCTTT
-	TRBV5-1	TRBJ2-5	-	CASSGSGEGETQYF	TGCGCCAGCAGCGGATCAGGGGAGGGGGAGACCCAGTACTTC
-	TRBV18	TRBJ1-2	-	CASSPLGTDIDYGYTF	TGTGCCAGCTCACCACTCGGGACGGATATAGACTATGGCTACACCTTC
-	TRBV18	TRBJ1-6	-	CASSPRGDSPLHF	TGTGCCAGCTCACCACGAGGGGATTCACCCCTCCACTTT
-	TRBV28	TRBJ1-6	-	CATKGTVFFALHF	TGTGCCACCAAAGGGACTGTTTTTTTCGCCCTCCACTTT
few	TRBV19	TRBJ1-5	TRBD1	CASSYPRGNQPQHF	TGTGCCAGTAGTTACCCCAGGGGGAATCAGCCCCAGCATTTT
-	TRBV9	TRBJ2-7	-	CASSPDDWPYEQYF	TGTGCCAGCAGCCCGGATGACTGGCCCTACGAGCAGTACTTC
few	TRBV28	TRBJ2-3	-	CASSMRRGADTQYF	TGTGCCAGCAGTATGAGGCGGGGCGCAGATACGCAGTATTTT
-	TRBV10-1	TRBJ2-7	-	CASDHRGATYEQYF	TGCGCCAGCGACCACCGGGGGGCCACCTACGAGCAGTACTTC
few	TRBV19	TRBJ1-1	-	CASRWGAAKFFGEAFF	TGTGCCAGTAGATGGGGGGCGGCCAAATTTTTTGGTGAAGCTTTCTTT
-	TRBV5-6	TRBJ1-3	-	CASSFYRWSSGNTIYF	TGTGCCAGCAGCTTCTACAGGTGGAGCTCTGGAAACACCATATATTTT
-	TRBV11-3	TRBJ2-1	-	CASSLDARVGNEQFF	TGTGCCAGCAGCTTAGACGCCAGGGTGGGAAATGAGCAGTTCTTC
-	TRBV4-1	TRBJ2-7	TRBD1	CASSLRQGLSYEQYF	TGCGCCAGCAGCCTTAGACAGGGGTTGTCCTACGAGCAGTACTTC
few	TRBV7-3	TRBJ2-6	-	CASSRTASGANVLTF	TGTGCCAGCAGCCGAACAGCGTCTGGGGCCAACGTCCTGACTTTC
-	TRBV18	TRBJ1-4	TRBD1	CASSRTGALGNEKLFF	TGTGCCAGCTCGCGGACAGGAGCCTTAGGGAATGAAAAACTGTTTTTT
-	TRBV5-1	TRBJ2-6	-	CASSWTTASGANVLTF	TGCGCCAGCAGCTGGACGACAGCCTCTGGGGCCAACGTCCTGACTTTC
large	TRBV25-1	TRBJ2-5	-	CASSERGHQETQYF	TGTGCCAGCAGTGAGCGCGGGCACCAAGAGACCCAGTACTTC